This T cell receptor beta chain derives from a study of CD8 T cells in Susac syndrome. With random hexamers, reverse transcription was performed on about 0.45 to 1 ug of RNA. TCRdb re-called the immunoSEQ multiplex PCR reads with MiXCR, one entry per CDR3 protein. The sample contains some 170,000 distinct CDR3 sequences, approximately 94% of which appear only once. This CDR3 spans 14 amino acids. The ends were cut back, 4 bases at V and 4 bases at J, with 13 bases in the middle. Sequencing of TCR beta drew on CD8+ and CD4+ T cells from blood. TEMRA cells underwent FACS enrichment and CD8+ and CD4+ T cells underwent negative isolation.

The specimen sequenced was CD4+ T cells from PBMCs. The clonotype originates from a human donor with multiple sclerosis. J is TRBJ1-2 and V is TRBV12-3 or TRBV12-4; TRBD1 might be the D (6 bases). Written as DNA, the CDR3 is TGTGCCAGCAGTTGGGGACAAACGACCTATGGCTACACCTTC. Residues: CASSWGQTTYGYTF.